The source of this TCR beta chain is a study of blood T cell repertoires in COVID-19. Study-wide background: PBMCs, B-cell-depleted T cells, or T cells provided the cDNA or gDNA that made up the material.

Measured with immunoSEQ multiplex PCR; TCRdb has only the in-frame clones, and not every one. The sample records tens of thousands of clones, 65% to 90% being singletons. The CDR3 is 14 residues long. CDR1 and CDR2 (germline): LNHDA, SQIVND (reference sequence). Between the trimmed V and J ends, which lost 5 bases and 4 bases, there was a span of 12 bases. This receptor was identified in a man aged 55 to 70 with acute or convalescent COVID-19. Sequencing used peripheral blood. The rearrangement links TRBV19 to TRBJ1-5, with a tentative D call TRBD1 (6 bases). The CDR3 is CASSRAGVNQPQHF. In nucleotides, the CDR3 is TGTGCCAGTAGTCGGGCAGGGGTAAATCAGCCCCAGCATTTT.